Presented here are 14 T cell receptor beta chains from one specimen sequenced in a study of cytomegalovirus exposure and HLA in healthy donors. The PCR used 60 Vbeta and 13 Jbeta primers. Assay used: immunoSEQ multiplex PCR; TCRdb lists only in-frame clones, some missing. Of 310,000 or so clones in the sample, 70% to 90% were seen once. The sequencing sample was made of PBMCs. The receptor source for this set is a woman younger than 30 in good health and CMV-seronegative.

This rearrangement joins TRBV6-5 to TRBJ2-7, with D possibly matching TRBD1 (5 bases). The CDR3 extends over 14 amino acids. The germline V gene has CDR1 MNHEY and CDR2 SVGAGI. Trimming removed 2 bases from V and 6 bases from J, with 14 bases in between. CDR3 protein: CASSYTLTGPEQYF. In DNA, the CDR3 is TGTGCCAGCAGTTACACCCTTACAGGCCCCGAGCAGTACTTC.

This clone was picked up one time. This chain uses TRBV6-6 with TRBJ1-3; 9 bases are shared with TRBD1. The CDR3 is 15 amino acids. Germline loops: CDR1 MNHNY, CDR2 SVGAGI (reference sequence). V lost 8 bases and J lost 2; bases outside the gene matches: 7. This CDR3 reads CASSRDRETGNTIYF. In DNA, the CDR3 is TGTGCCAGCTCCCGGGACAGGGAGACTGGAAACACCATATATTTT.

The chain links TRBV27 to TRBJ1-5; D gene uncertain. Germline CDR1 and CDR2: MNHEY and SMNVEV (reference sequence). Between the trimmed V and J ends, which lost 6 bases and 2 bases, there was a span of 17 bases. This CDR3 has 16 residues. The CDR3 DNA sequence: TGTGCCAGCAGCCGGACGGACCGCGGGGGCAATCAGCCCCAGCATTTT. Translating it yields CASSRTDRGGNQPQHF.

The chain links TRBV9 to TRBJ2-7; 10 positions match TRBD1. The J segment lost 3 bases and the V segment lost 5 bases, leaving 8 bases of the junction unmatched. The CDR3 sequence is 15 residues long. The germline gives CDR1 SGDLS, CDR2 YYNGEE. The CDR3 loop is CASSAGQGLFYEQYF. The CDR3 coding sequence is TGTGCCAGCAGTGCGGGACAGGGGTTATTCTACGAGCAGTACTTC.

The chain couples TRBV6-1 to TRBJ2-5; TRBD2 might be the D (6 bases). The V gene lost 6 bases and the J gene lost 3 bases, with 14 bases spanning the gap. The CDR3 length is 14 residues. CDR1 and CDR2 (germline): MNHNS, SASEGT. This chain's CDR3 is CASSATSIKETQYF. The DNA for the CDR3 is TGTGCCAGCAGCGCCACTAGCATTAAAGAGACCCAGTACTTC.

The CDR3 sequence: CASSGSGANVLTF. DNA of the CDR3: TGTGCCAGCAGCGGCTCTGGGGCCAACGTCCTGACTTTC. The chain recombines TRBV6-5 with TRBJ2-6; D gene unclear. This CDR3 comprises 13 residues. V was clipped by 6 bases and J by 0 bases, with 3 bases between them. Germline V gene lookup returns CDR1 MNHEY and CDR2 SVGAGI.

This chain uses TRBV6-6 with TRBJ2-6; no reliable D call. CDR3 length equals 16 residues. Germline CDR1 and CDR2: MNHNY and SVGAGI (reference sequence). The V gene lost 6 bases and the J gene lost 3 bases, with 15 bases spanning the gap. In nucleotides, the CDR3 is TGTGCCAGCAGCCCTTGGGCCGGCCTTGGGGCCAACGTCCTGACTTTC. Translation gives CASSPWAGLGANVLTF.

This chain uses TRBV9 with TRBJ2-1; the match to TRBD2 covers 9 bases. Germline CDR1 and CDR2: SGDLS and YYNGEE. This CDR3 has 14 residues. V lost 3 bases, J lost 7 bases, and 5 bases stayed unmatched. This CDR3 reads CASSAGTSSNEQFF. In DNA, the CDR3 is TGTGCCAGCAGCGCCGGGACTAGCTCTAATGAGCAGTTCTTC.

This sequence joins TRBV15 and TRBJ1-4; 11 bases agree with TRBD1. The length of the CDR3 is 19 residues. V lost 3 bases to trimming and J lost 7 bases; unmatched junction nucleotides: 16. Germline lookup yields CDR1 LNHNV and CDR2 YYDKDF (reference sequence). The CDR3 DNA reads TGTGCCACCAGCAGTTCGCTCCGGGACAGGGGGAACTTGGGTGAAAAACTGTTTTTT. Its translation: CATSSSLRDRGNLGEKLFF. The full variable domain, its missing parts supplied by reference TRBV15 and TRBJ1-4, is DAMVIQNPRYQVTQFGKPVTLSCSQTLNHNVMYWYQQKSSQAPKLLFHYYDKDFNNEADTPDNFQSRRPNTSFCFLDIRSPGLGDTAMYLCATSSSLRDRGNLGEKLFFGSGTQLSVL.

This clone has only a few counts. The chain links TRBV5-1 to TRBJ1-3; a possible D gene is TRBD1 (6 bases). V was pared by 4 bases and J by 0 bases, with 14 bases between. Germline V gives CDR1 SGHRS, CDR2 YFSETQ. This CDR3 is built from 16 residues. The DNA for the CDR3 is TGCGCCAGCAGCCTCGGACAGCCCAGCTCTGGAAACACCATATATTTT. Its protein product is CASSLGQPSSGNTIYF.

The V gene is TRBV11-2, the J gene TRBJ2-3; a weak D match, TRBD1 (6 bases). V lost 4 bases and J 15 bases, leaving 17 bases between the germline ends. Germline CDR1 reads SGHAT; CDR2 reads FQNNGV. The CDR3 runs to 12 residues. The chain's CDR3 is CASSSTGTLRYF. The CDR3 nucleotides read TGTGCCAGCAGCTCTACCGGGACACTGCGATATTTT.

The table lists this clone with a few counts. The CDR3 is CASSLGASLFDEQYF. The CDR3 nucleotides are TGTGCCAGCAGCTTAGGAGCTAGTCTGTTCGACGAGCAGTACTTC. The chain couples TRBV11-2 to TRBJ2-7; no firm D call. Germline values: CDR1 SGHAT, CDR2 FQNNGV. This CDR3 is 15 amino acids long. V was shortened by 1 base and J by 5 bases, with 15 bases between the two germline ends.

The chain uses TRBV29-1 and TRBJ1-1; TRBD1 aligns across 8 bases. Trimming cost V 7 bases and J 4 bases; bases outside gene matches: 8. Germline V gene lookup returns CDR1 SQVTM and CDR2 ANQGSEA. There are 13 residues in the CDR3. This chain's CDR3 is CSAQGDWSTEAFF. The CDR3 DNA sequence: TGCAGCGCACAGGGGGATTGGAGCACTGAAGCTTTCTTT.

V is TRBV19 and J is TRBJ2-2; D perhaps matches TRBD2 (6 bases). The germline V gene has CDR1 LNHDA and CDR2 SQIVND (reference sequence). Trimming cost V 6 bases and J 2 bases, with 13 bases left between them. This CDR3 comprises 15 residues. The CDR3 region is CASSWVGGNTGELFF. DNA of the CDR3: TGTGCCAGTAGCTGGGTGGGGGGAAACACCGGGGAGCTGTTTTTT.